The 20 T cell receptor beta chains reported below all come from one sample, sequenced in a study of cytomegalovirus exposure and HLA in healthy donors. The PCR was carried out with 60 Vbeta primers and 13 Jbeta primers. Sequencing used immunoSEQ multiplex PCR; TCRdb keeps in-frame clones, though not all of them. The sample holds 150,000 to 200,000 clones, 73% seen once. Sequences were obtained from PBMCs. The receptors derive from a woman aged 25 to 39 in good health and CMV-seronegative.

The CDR3: CASSPSSGGANEQFF. The CDR3 DNA reads as TGTGCCAGCAGTCCTTCTAGCGGGGGGGCCAATGAGCAGTTCTTC. This sequence joins TRBV6-4 and TRBJ2-1; TRBD2 agrees at 12 bases. V trimming: 5 bases; J trimming: 6 bases; junction bases outside the gene matches: 5. The V gene's germline CDR1 is MRHNA and CDR2 SNTAGT. This CDR3 comprises 15 residues.

The chain is built from TRBV6-1 and TRBJ2-7, with D hard to call. The CDR3 runs 11 residues. Germline CDR1 is MNHNS and CDR2 is SASEGT. V lost 5 bases, J lost 2 bases, and 4 bases lay in between. The CDR3 region has the DNA TGTGCCAGCAGTCCGGCCTACGAGCAGTACTTC. This sequence encodes CASSPAYEQYF.

CDR3 bases: TGTGCCAGTAGTCCGACACCCTCGAACACCGGGGAGCTGTTTTTT. The encoded protein is CASSPTPSNTGELFF. This chain links TRBV19 with TRBJ2-2; D call uncertain. The germline CDR1 and CDR2 sequences are LNHDA and SQIVND (reference sequence). CDR3 length: 15 amino acids. V dropped 5 bases and J dropped 0 bases, with 10 bases sitting between them.

V usage is TRBV4-1 and J usage is TRBJ2-2; the D is unclear. V was clipped by 0 bases and J by 1 base, with 12 bases between them. CDR1 MGHRA and CDR2 YSYEKL come from the germline V gene. The CDR3 runs 17 residues. The CDR3 is CASSQEGIPGNTGELFF. CDR3 DNA sequence: TGCGCCAGCAGCCAAGAAGGTATACCGGGGAACACCGGGGAGCTGTTTTTT.

This clone has more than one count but fewer than ten. The chain employs TRBV5-6 and TRBJ2-7; TRBD1 matches at 9 bases. Germline V lookup: CDR1 SGHDT, CDR2 YYEEEE. This CDR3 contains 16 residues. V lost 4 bases to trimming and J lost 2 bases; unmatched junction nucleotides: 10. DNA for the CDR3: TGTGCCAGCAGCCGTCTTGGGACAGGGATAACCTACGAGCAGTACTTC. It specifies CASSRLGTGITYEQYF.

This clone turned up a few times. The V call is TRBV30, the J call TRBJ2-2; 9 bases fit TRBD1. Unmatched junction bases numbered 11, after V lost 4 bases and J lost 8 bases. The CDR3 sequence is 15 residues long. The germline V gene has CDR1 GTSNPN and CDR2 SVGIG (reference sequence). In nucleotides, the CDR3 is TGTGCCTGGATATTAAATACAGGGGGCCCGGGGGAGCTGTTTTTT. Residues: CAWILNTGGPGELFF.

This chain joins TRBV9 and TRBJ2-7; 9 bases align to TRBD2. The CDR3 runs 15 residues. From germline, CDR1 is SGDLS and CDR2 YYNGEE. V trimming: 2 bases; J trimming: 1 base; junction bases outside the gene matches: 4. The CDR3 is CASSVSSGSSYEQYF. The CDR3 coding sequence is TGTGCCAGCAGCGTGAGTAGCGGGAGTTCCTACGAGCAGTACTTC. Full variable domain (outside the CDR3, taken from reference TRBV9 and TRBJ2-7): DSGVTQTPKHLITATGQRVTLRCSPRSGDLSVYWYQQSLDQGLQFLIQYYNGEERAKGNILERFSAQQFPDLHSELNLSSLELGDSALYFCASSVSSGSSYEQYFGPGTRLTVT.

For this clone: The sample carries other DNA sequences with the same CDR3. This chain links TRBV27 with TRBJ1-5; D is ambiguous. The CDR3 has 14 residues. Germline CDR1 and CDR2: MNHEY and SMNVEV (reference sequence). Trimming stripped 2 bases from V and 1 base from J, with 6 bases between. The CDR3 protein is CASSLGGSNQPQHF. For the CDR3, the DNA is TGTGCCAGCAGTTTAGGAGGAAGCAATCAGCCCCAGCATTTT.

V is TRBV5-1 and J is TRBJ2-3, with 9 bases identical to TRBD1. The CDR3 covers 16 residues. The germline V gene encodes CDR1 SGHRS and CDR2 YFSETQ. The J segment lost 2 bases and the V segment lost 4 bases, leaving 8 bases of the junction unmatched. DNA of the CDR3: TGCGCCAGCAGCCGCGGACAGGGGTTTACCACAGATACGCAGTATTTT. Translated: CASSRGQGFTTDTQYF.

The chain couples TRBV2 to TRBJ1-2, with D maybe TRBD1 (5 bases). The CDR3 consists of 14 residues. Germline V gene sequence: CDR1 SNHLY, CDR2 FYNNEI. Trimming removed 3 bases at V and 1 base at J, with 9 bases between. The CDR3 loop is CASSDRANNYGYTF. As DNA, the CDR3 is TGTGCCAGCAGTGACAGGGCCAATAACTATGGCTACACCTTC.

The gene calls are TRBV9 and TRBJ2-3; 12 bases match TRBD2. The CDR3 runs 19 residues. The V gene's germline CDR1 is SGDLS and CDR2 YYNGEE. V shed 4 bases and J 0 bases; nucleotides not matched to a gene: 12. CDR3 loop: CASSFPKGLAGYSTDTQYF. In DNA form, the CDR3 reads TGTGCCAGCAGCTTCCCCAAAGGACTAGCGGGGTATAGCACAGATACGCAGTATTTT. Drawing the rest from reference TRBV9 and TRBJ2-3, the complete variable domain is DSGVTQTPKHLITATGQRVTLRCSPRSGDLSVYWYQQSLDQGLQFLIQYYNGEERAKGNILERFSAQQFPDLHSELNLSSLELGDSALYFCASSFPKGLAGYSTDTQYFGPGTRLTVL.

The V and J genes are TRBV27 and TRBJ1-2; D remains ambiguous. CDR1 and CDR2 from the germline V gene are MNHEY and SMNVEV (reference sequence). The CDR3 totals 14 residues. Trimming took 8 bases from V and 3 from J, leaving 16 bases between them. In DNA form, the CDR3 reads TGTGCCAGCCGTTCTCGCGGAAGGCACTATGGCTACACCTTC. Protein: CASRSRGRHYGYTF.

The V gene is TRBV6-6, the J gene TRBJ2-1; TRBD2 matches 7 bases. This CDR3 has 15 residues. The V and J ends lost 2 bases and 9 bases, in that order; junction bases with no gene match: 10. Per the germline V gene, CDR1 is MNHNY and CDR2 is SVGAGI (reference sequence). CDR3 loop: CASSYPGTTPREQFF. The CDR3, as DNA: TGTGCCAGCAGTTACCCGGGGACTACCCCTCGTGAGCAGTTCTTC.

This clone was seen only a few times. The chain carries TRBV4-3 and TRBJ2-7, with D perhaps matching TRBD1 (6 bases). Trimming took 4 bases from V and 3 from J, leaving 16 bases between them. This CDR3 region has 15 residues. Per the germline V gene, CDR1 is LGHNA and CDR2 is YSLEER. The CDR3 sequence: CASSPQAGAFYEQYF. As DNA, the CDR3 is TGCGCCAGCAGCCCCCAGGCAGGGGCCTTCTACGAGCAGTACTTC.

The rearrangement links TRBV7-9 to TRBJ1-2; a weak D match, TRBD1 (5 bases). Germline CDR1 reads SEHNR; CDR2 reads FQNEAQ (reference sequence). V shed 3 bases and J shed 8 bases, with 16 bases lying between them. The CDR3 spans 14 residues. This CDR3 reads CASSLGPGINGYTF. For the CDR3, the DNA is TGTGCCAGCAGCTTGGGGCCAGGGATTAACGGCTACACCTTC.

The chain links TRBV7-9 to TRBJ1-1; D ambiguous. CDR1 SEHNR and CDR2 FQNEAQ come from the germline V gene (reference sequence). CDR3 length: 14 residues. Trimming took off 5 bases at V and 1 base at J, with 11 bases between the two ends. The CDR3 sequence is CASSDIVRNTEAFF. Here the CDR3 DNA reads TGTGCCAGCAGCGACATAGTGCGGAACACTGAAGCTTTCTTT.

The rearrangement joins TRBV11-2 to TRBJ2-3; no definite D call. The V end was cut by 1 base, the J end by 0 bases, with 8 bases between. Germline V CDR1 and CDR2: SGHAT, FQNNGV. CDR3 length equals 15 residues. The CDR3 coding sequence is TGTGCCAGCAGCTTAGGTCAGGTTAGCACAGATACGCAGTATTTT. This codes for CASSLGQVSTDTQYF.

The rearrangement uses TRBV12-2 and TRBJ2-7; the table's TRBD2 call for D was not verified on the DNA. TRBV12-2 is assigned pseudogene status. The CDR3 is 15 residues long. The CDR3 loop reads CASRRTGTNSYEQYF. Here the CDR3 DNA reads TGTGCAAGTCGCCGAACCGGGACTAACTCCTACGAGCAGTACTTC.

The V and J genes are TRBV19 and TRBJ2-5, with 10 bases lining up with TRBD2. This CDR3 spans 14 amino acids. V lost 4 bases, J lost 2 bases, and 1 base stayed unmatched. Germline V gene lookup returns CDR1 LNHDA and CDR2 SQIVND (reference sequence). The CDR3 is CASSRTSGQETQYF. The CDR3 nucleotides read TGTGCCAGTAGTAGGACTAGCGGACAAGAGACCCAGTACTTC.

The chain links TRBV7-9 to TRBJ2-2; 10 nucleotides line up with TRBD1. CDR1 is SEHNR and CDR2 is FQNEAQ in the germline V gene (reference sequence). CDR3 length equals 17 residues. V was pared by 4 bases and J by 4 bases, with 9 bases of the junction left unmatched. CDR3 bases: TGTGCCAGCAGCTCAACCGATTGGACAGGGGGCACCGGGGAGCTGTTTTTT. It yields the protein CASSSTDWTGGTGELFF.